Listed below are T cell receptor beta chains from one sample, sequenced in a study of blood T cell repertoires in COVID-19. Sequencing used immunoSEQ multiplex PCR; TCRdb keeps in-frame clones, though not all of them. Of 230,000 or so clones in the sample, approximately 80% were seen once. The source material was peripheral blood. The source is a woman in her forties who had recovered from COVID-19. Both conserved end residues are part of each CDR3. The D gene is left open where the match is weak. Some rows mark clone size as missing; the rest say once, few, many or name a class of expanded clone.

cdr3_nt: TGTGCCAGCACCAGAGGGGGGGGCACAACTAATGAAAAACTGTTTTTT
cdr3_aa: CASTRGGGTTNEKLFF
j_call: TRBJ1-4
d_call: -
v_call: TRBV2
clone_size: -

cdr3_nt: TGTGCCAGCAGTTTATCTGGACAGATCTATGGCTACACCTTC
cdr3_aa: CASSLSGQIYGYTF
j_call: TRBJ1-2
d_call: -
v_call: TRBV28
clone_size: once

cdr3_nt: TGTGCCAGCAGTACCGGGACAGTCTCCTCCTACGAGCAGTACTTC
cdr3_aa: CASSTGTVSSYEQYF
j_call: TRBJ2-7
d_call: TRBD1
v_call: TRBV2
clone_size: -

cdr3_nt: TGTGCCAGCAGTTACCGCTTGGGCGCGGGGGCCGGGGAGCTGTTTTTT
cdr3_aa: CASSYRLGAGAGELFF
j_call: TRBJ2-2
d_call: TRBD2
v_call: TRBV6-5
clone_size: -

cdr3_nt: TGCAGCGGATTAGAGGGGGCAGGGGGAGATACGCAGTATTTT
cdr3_aa: CSGLEGAGGDTQYF
j_call: TRBJ2-3
d_call: TRBD1
v_call: TRBV29-1
clone_size: -

cdr3_nt: TGTGCCAGCAGCTTAGGGGCGAGCACCGGGGAGCTGTTTTTT
cdr3_aa: CASSLGASTGELFF
j_call: TRBJ2-2
d_call: -
v_call: TRBV11-3
clone_size: -

cdr3_nt: TGTGCCAGCTCACCATTCAGATCGGGGGGCGAAAGCTCCTACAATGAGCAGTTCTTC
cdr3_aa: CASSPFRSGGESSYNEQFF
j_call: TRBJ2-1
d_call: -
v_call: TRBV18
clone_size: -

cdr3_nt: TGTGCCAGCAGCCCTACTTTGCAGGGGATGTATAGCAATCAGCCCCAGCATTTT
cdr3_aa: CASSPTLQGMYSNQPQHF
j_call: TRBJ1-5
d_call: -
v_call: TRBV6-2/TRBV6-3
clone_size: -

cdr3_nt: TGTGCCAGCAGCCCGAGACTAGCGGGGGGTTCCACAGATACGCAGTATTTT
cdr3_aa: CASSPRLAGGSTDTQYF
j_call: TRBJ2-3
d_call: TRBD2
v_call: TRBV7-2
clone_size: few

cdr3_nt: TGTGCCAGCAGCCGGGGACAGGGCGGAAACATTCAGTACTTC
cdr3_aa: CASSRGQGGNIQYF
j_call: TRBJ2-4
d_call: TRBD1
v_call: TRBV14
clone_size: -

cdr3_nt: TGTGCCAGTAGTATTGAGGGATTTAGCAATCAGCCCCAGCATTTT
cdr3_aa: CASSIEGFSNQPQHF
j_call: TRBJ1-5
d_call: -
v_call: TRBV19
clone_size: -

cdr3_nt: TGTGCCAGTAGTATCGGAGGGCCCGGGGGCTATGGCTACACCTTC
cdr3_aa: CASSIGGPGGYGYTF
j_call: TRBJ1-2
d_call: -
v_call: TRBV19
clone_size: once

cdr3_nt: TGTGCCAGCAGCCTACTGGGACAGACGTACAATGAGCAGTTCTTC
cdr3_aa: CASSLLGQTYNEQFF
j_call: TRBJ2-1
d_call: TRBD1
v_call: TRBV6-2/TRBV6-3
clone_size: -

cdr3_nt: TGTGCCAGCTCCCCAACACCCAGAGGAGGGGGCAATCAGCCCCAGCATTTT
cdr3_aa: CASSPTPRGGGNQPQHF
j_call: TRBJ1-5
d_call: -
v_call: TRBV18
clone_size: -

cdr3_nt: TGCGCCAGCAGTCAAACCGGACAGGGGGCTGGTAAGCCCCAGCATTTT
cdr3_aa: CASSQTGQGAGKPQHF
j_call: TRBJ1-5
d_call: TRBD1
v_call: TRBV23-1
clone_size: -

cdr3_nt: TGTGCCAGCAGCTTCAGGGTTACCGGGGAGCTGTTTTTT
cdr3_aa: CASSFRVTGELFF
j_call: TRBJ2-2
d_call: -
v_call: TRBV7-3
clone_size: -

cdr3_nt: TGTGCCAGCAGCTTAGGTTCGGACAGACCATATGGCTACACCTTC
cdr3_aa: CASSLGSDRPYGYTF
j_call: TRBJ1-2
d_call: -
v_call: TRBV7-2
clone_size: few

cdr3_nt: TGTGCCAGCAGCTTAGCCAGCGGGGGGGCGTCTGAGCAGTACTTC
cdr3_aa: CASSLASGGASEQYF
j_call: TRBJ2-7
d_call: TRBD2
v_call: TRBV7-2
clone_size: -

cdr3_nt: TGTGCCAGTAGTATAGGGACAGGAGCCGGCGAGCAGTACTTC
cdr3_aa: CASSIGTGAGEQYF
j_call: TRBJ2-7
d_call: TRBD1
v_call: TRBV19
clone_size: few

cdr3_nt: TGTGCCTCGACCCAGGGGGATAATTCACCCCTCCACTTT
cdr3_aa: CASTQGDNSPLHF
j_call: TRBJ1-6
d_call: TRBD1
v_call: TRBV6-5
clone_size: -

cdr3_nt: TGTGCCAGCAGCGAGGGGGACAGGGGAGGCCAAGAGACCCAGTACTTC
cdr3_aa: CASSEGDRGGQETQYF
j_call: TRBJ2-5
d_call: TRBD1
v_call: TRBV9
clone_size: -

cdr3_nt: TGTGCCAGTAGTATGATGGCAGGGGGGAACTACAATGAGCAGTTCTTC
cdr3_aa: CASSMMAGGNYNEQFF
j_call: TRBJ2-1
d_call: -
v_call: TRBV19
clone_size: -

cdr3_nt: TGTGCCAGTAGTATAGATTTCGGGGGGCGGTACTATGGCTACACCTTC
cdr3_aa: CASSIDFGGRYYGYTF
j_call: TRBJ1-2
d_call: -
v_call: TRBV19
clone_size: few

cdr3_nt: TGTGCCAGCAGCGTAGGCCCGGGGAGCTCCTATAATTCACCCCTCCACTTT
cdr3_aa: CASSVGPGSSYNSPLHF
j_call: TRBJ1-6
d_call: -
v_call: TRBV9
clone_size: -

cdr3_nt: TGTGCCAGCAGCTTTTACAGGAACACTGAAGCTTTCTTT
cdr3_aa: CASSFYRNTEAFF
j_call: TRBJ1-1
d_call: -
v_call: TRBV5-6
clone_size: -

cdr3_nt: TGTGCCAGTAGTATTGGGTCAAGGGGGAGCTACGAGCAGTACTTC
cdr3_aa: CASSIGSRGSYEQYF
j_call: TRBJ2-7
d_call: -
v_call: TRBV19
clone_size: -

cdr3_nt: TGTGCCAGCAGCCACCAGGGGGATCAGCCCCAGCATTTT
cdr3_aa: CASSHQGDQPQHF
j_call: TRBJ1-5
d_call: TRBD1
v_call: TRBV3-1/TRBV3-2
clone_size: -

cdr3_nt: TGTGCCAGCAGCGTAGAGGGCGGGGGGGCACCCACAGATACGCAGTATTTT
cdr3_aa: CASSVEGGGAPTDTQYF
j_call: TRBJ2-3
d_call: TRBD2
v_call: TRBV9
clone_size: -

cdr3_nt: TGTGCCAGCTCACCACCAGCGGGGGGGCCGGAACAGTACTTC
cdr3_aa: CASSPPAGGPEQYF
j_call: TRBJ2-7
d_call: TRBD2
v_call: TRBV18
clone_size: -

cdr3_nt: TGTGCCATCAGTGAGGAGGGGGCATCCAATCAGCCCCAGCATTTT
cdr3_aa: CAISEEGASNQPQHF
j_call: TRBJ1-5
d_call: TRBD1
v_call: TRBV10-3
clone_size: -